Here is one TCR beta chain with its context. This sample is part of a study of OX40 agonist ivuxolimab in advanced cancers. Study context: Prior therapy, whether anti-PD-1, anti-PD-L1 or anti-CTLA-4, was allowed, and less than 45% had some.

The junction had 8 bases not matched to a gene; V was cut back by 7 bases and J by 8 bases. CDR1 is SNHLY, CDR2 FYNNEI, per germline. The CDR3 consists of 13 residues. Generated by immunoSEQ multiplex PCR, the TCRdb table keeps only in-frame clones and is missing some. The data hold 60,000 to 95,000 clones, with over 75% observed a single time. This sequence joins TRBV2 and TRBJ1-2; 9 bases line up with TRBD1. The source of this sequence is an adult with an advanced solid tumor such as melanoma, head and neck, liver or kidney cancer. The sequencing here drew on CD4+ or CD8+ T cells sorted from blood, taken in a trial of the OX40 agonist ivuxolimab. This chain's CDR3 is CASTLQGARGYTF. CDR3 sequence (DNA): TGTGCCAGCACCTTACAGGGGGCCCGAGGCTACACCTTC.